This passage covers 23 T cell receptor beta chains from one sample sequenced in a study of vaccination and CD4 T cells after COVID-19. Their recognized antigens are unknown. Treatment in this sample: approximately 9-day PBMC culture with coronavirus spike peptide pools or control peptides (ViraFEST assay). The Oncomine TCR Beta short-read assay was applied to DNA of cultured CD4+ T cells. MiXCR, run by TCRdb on the PCR reads, gives a single entry per CDR3 protein. The table includes about 16,000 distinct CDR3 sequences, around 50% detected once. The sample in question was CD4+ T cells from blood, cultured in vitro, obtained before SARS-CoV-2 vaccination. The receptors were sampled from a human donor who had recovered from COVID-19.

This chain links TRBV5-4 with TRBJ2-7; 11 positions match TRBD2. V was pared by 4 bases and J by 4 bases, with 4 bases of the junction left unmatched. The CDR3 is made up of 14 amino acids. Germline CDR1 is SGHNT and CDR2 is YYREEE (reference sequence). CDR3 sequence (DNA): TGTGCCAGCAGCCAAACTAGCGGGAGTTACGAGCAGTACTTC. Translated, it gives CASSQTSGSYEQYF.

In its sample, this clonotype was seen a few times. The V and J genes are TRBV29-1 and TRBJ2-5, with TRBD1 matching 7 bases. Germline trimming cut 2 bases from V and 5 bases from J; bases unmatched to any gene: 5. Per germline, CDR1 SQVTM and CDR2 ANQGSEA. CDR3 length: 13 amino acids. As DNA, the CDR3 is TGCAGCGTTGAACTACAGGGGTGGGAGACCCAGTACTTC. Residues: CSVELQGWETQYF.

This clonotype has only a few counts. The chain links TRBV11-1 to TRBJ2-5, with TRBD1 identical over 9 bases. Trimming at V came to 5 bases and at J to 3 bases, leaving 7 bases not matched to a gene. The germline V gene encodes CDR1 SGHAT and CDR2 FQDESV (reference sequence). The CDR3 runs 15 residues. As DNA, the CDR3 is TGTGCCAGCAGCCCCGCGGGACAGGGTAAAGAGACCCAGTACTTC. It yields the protein CASSPAGQGKETQYF.

V is TRBV19 and J is TRBJ2-2; 7 bases agree with TRBD2. The CDR3 length is 16 residues. With V trimmed by 3 bases and J by 0 bases, 4 bases remained unmatched. CDR1 is LNHDA, CDR2 SQIVND, per germline (reference sequence). DNA for the CDR3: TGTGCCAGTAGTATGTATGCGGGAGCGAACACCGGGGAGCTGTTTTTT. Translation: CASSMYAGANTGELFF.

The V and J genes are TRBV20-1 and TRBJ2-6, with TRBD2 as a possible D gene (6 bases). Trimming left V 3 bases short and J 4 bases short, with 7 bases between. This CDR3 has 13 amino acids. Germline CDR1 DFQATT, CDR2 SNEGSKA (reference sequence). This CDR3 is CSARAGGANVLTF. The CDR3 DNA reads TGCAGTGCTAGGGCGGGGGGGGCCAACGTCCTGACTTTC.

This chain links TRBV7-3 with TRBJ2-7; D perhaps matches TRBD2 (5 bases). Germline V lookup: CDR1 SGHTA, CDR2 FQGTGA. CDR3 length: 11 amino acids. V was shortened by 5 bases and J by 4 bases, with 6 bases between the two germline ends. The CDR3 is CASSRGYEQYF. The CDR3 DNA reads as TGTGCCAGCAGCCGCGGGTACGAGCAGTACTTC. Full variable domain (remainder filled in from reference TRBV7-3 and TRBJ2-7): GAGVSQTPSNKVTEKGKYVELRCDPISGHTALYWYRQSLGQGPEFLIYFQGTGAADDSGLPNDRFFAVRPEGSVSTLKIQRTERGDSAVYLCASSRGYEQYFGPGTRLTVT.

J is TRBJ1-5 and V is TRBV5-8, with D possibly matching TRBD1 (6 bases). The CDR3 is 16 amino acids. The germline V gene has CDR1 SGHTS and CDR2 YDEGEE. V was clipped by 2 bases and J by 6 bases, with 18 bases between them. For the CDR3, the DNA is TGTGCCAGCAGCTTACTACAACAGGGTTGGGGTCAGCCCCAGCATTTT. This codes for CASSLLQQGWGQPQHF. The entire variable domain, with the rest obtained from reference TRBV5-8 and TRBJ1-5, is as follows: EAGVTQSPTHLIKTRGQQATLRCSPISGHTSVYWYQQALGLGLQFLLWYDEGEERNRGNFPPRFSGRQFPNYSSELNVNALELEDSALYLCASSLLQQGWGQPQHFGDGTRLSIL.

V usage is TRBV27 and J usage is TRBJ1-2, with D possibly TRBD1 on 5 matching bases. From germline, CDR1 is MNHEY and CDR2 SMNVEV (reference sequence). The CDR3 is 15 amino acids. Trimming removed 2 bases at V and 4 bases at J, with 14 bases between. DNA of the CDR3: TGTGCCAGCAGTTTACGGGCAGGGTTGGGCTATGGCTACACCTTC. This codes for CASSLRAGLGYGYTF.

The V call is TRBV12-3 or TRBV12-4, the J call TRBJ1-5; maybe TRBD1 (5 bases). The CDR3 extends over 15 amino acids. With 5 bases removed from V and 4 bases from J, the gap between germline ends came to 15 bases. CDR3 DNA sequence: TGTGCCAGCAGTCCCGGGACCCCGCGAAATCAGCCCCAGCATTTT. This gives the protein CASSPGTPRNQPQHF.

This clonotype was observed a few times. This sequence joins TRBV27 and TRBJ2-4; 8 bases line up with TRBD2. Trimming took 4 bases from V and 7 from J; bases not matched to a gene: 6. Germline-derived CDR1 and CDR2 are MNHEY and SMNVEV (reference sequence). The CDR3 totals 14 residues. The CDR3 DNA follows: TGTGCCAGCAGTTATGCAGCGGGAGAGAACATTCAGTACTTC. This sequence encodes CASSYAAGENIQYF.

This clonotype was found once. The chain is built from TRBV24-1 and TRBJ2-3, with TRBD1 matching over 10 bases. The CDR3 has 15 amino acids. Germline V gene sequence: CDR1 KGHDR, CDR2 SFDVKD. Unmatched junction bases numbered 2, after V lost 3 bases and J lost 3 bases. CDR3 coding DNA: TGTGCCACCAGTGATCCGGGACAGGGGACAGATACGCAGTATTTT. It yields the protein CATSDPGQGTDTQYF.

The V call is TRBV28, the J call TRBJ2-1; TRBD2 matches 8 bases. The CDR3 is made up of 16 amino acids. V shed 4 bases and J 3 bases; nucleotides not matched to a gene: 8. Germline loops: CDR1 MDHEN, CDR2 SYDVKM. The CDR3 sequence: CASSSRLAGYYNEQFF. The CDR3 coding sequence is TGTGCCAGCAGTTCCCGGTTAGCGGGATACTACAATGAGCAGTTCTTC.

This rearrangement joins TRBV11-2 to TRBJ2-1; weak D call: TRBD2 (5 bases). Germline CDR1 is SGHAT and CDR2 is FQNNGV. The CDR3 is made up of 13 amino acids. Trimming shortened V by 5 bases and J by 7 bases, and 12 bases separated the two germline ends. The CDR3: CASSPSFANEQFF. CDR3 DNA: TGTGCCAGCAGCCCTAGCTTCGCTAATGAGCAGTTCTTC. Based on the CDR3 plus reference TRBV11-2 and TRBJ2-1, the full variable domain is EAGVAQSPRYKIIEKRQSVAFWCNPISGHATLYWYQQILGQGPKLLIQFQNNGVVDDSQLPKDRFSAERLKGVDSTLKIQPAKLEDSAVYLCASSPSFANEQFFGPGTRLTVL.

This clonotype was seen only a few times. The chain carries TRBV18 and TRBJ2-7; D is possibly TRBD1 (5 bases). Germline V gene lookup returns CDR1 KGHSH and CDR2 LQKENI. The CDR3 sequence is 15 residues long. Trimming left V 5 bases short and J 5 bases short, with 19 bases between. CDR3 bases: TGTGCCAGCTCAACAGGTCTTTCCCTATCGGACGAGCAGTACTTC. As protein: CASSTGLSLSDEQYF.

The sample holds a few counts of this clonotype. This chain links TRBV7-2 with TRBJ2-4, with TRBD1 matching over 7 bases. Germline-derived CDR1 and CDR2 are SGHTA and FQGNSA. V was pared by 3 bases and J by 8 bases, with 7 bases of the junction left unmatched. CDR3 length: 14 amino acids. The CDR3 loop reads CASSFTGVRDIQYF. The DNA of the CDR3 is TGTGCCAGCAGCTTCACAGGGGTGAGGGACATTCAGTACTTC. Based on the CDR3 plus reference TRBV7-2 and TRBJ2-4, the full variable domain is GAGVSQSPSNKVTEKGKDVELRCDPISGHTALYWYRQSLGQGLEFLIYFQGNSAPDKSGLPSDRFSAERTGGSVSTLTIQRTQQEDSAVYLCASSFTGVRDIQYFGAGTRLSVL.

The CDR3 spells CASSLATANYGYTF. CDR3 DNA: TGTGCCAGCAGCTTGGCCACGGCTAACTATGGCTACACCTTC. The chain is built from TRBV5-5 and TRBJ1-2; D is ambiguous. The CDR3 totals 14 residues. CDR1 SGHKS and CDR2 YYEKEE come from the germline V gene (reference sequence). V was pared by 0 bases and J by 0 bases, with 6 bases between.

The chain has TRBV14 and TRBJ2-3; D is uncertain. The CDR3 consists of 12 residues. Germline CDR1 SGHDN, CDR2 FVKESK. Trimming pared 7 bases from V and 2 bases from J, leaving 7 bases between. CDR3 in DNA: TGTGCCAGCATCGTGGTCACAGATACGCAGTATTTT. Translating gives CASIVVTDTQYF.

V and J are TRBV5-5 and TRBJ2-7; either TRBD1 or TRBD2 may fit D (6 bases each). V dropped 6 bases and J dropped 3 bases, with 19 bases sitting between them. Germline values: CDR1 SGHKS, CDR2 YYEKEE (reference sequence). The CDR3 has 15 residues. The CDR3 here is CASTPNRGRFYEQYF. The CDR3 DNA reads as TGTGCCAGCACACCCAATCGGGGGCGATTCTACGAGCAGTACTTC.

The rearrangement joins TRBV20-1 to TRBJ2-7; 8 bases agree with TRBD1. The V gene's germline CDR1 is DFQATT and CDR2 SNEGSKA (reference sequence). The CDR3 totals 14 residues. V lost 5 bases and J lost 2; bases outside the gene matches: 8. CDR3 region: CSAGQGATPYEQYF. The CDR3 region has the DNA TGCAGTGCTGGGCAGGGGGCGACCCCCTACGAGCAGTACTTC.

The chain joins TRBV23-1 to TRBJ2-7, with D maybe TRBD2 (5 bases). TRBV23-1 is filed as an ORF, its function uncertain. The CDR3 is made up of 11 amino acids. V lost 4 bases and J 6 bases, leaving 7 bases between the germline ends. CDR3: CASSPRGEQYF. The CDR3 coding sequence is TGCGCCAGCAGTCCTCGGGGCGAGCAGTACTTC.

The chain links TRBV7-2 to TRBJ2-3; TRBD2 matches at 13 bases. J lost 6 bases, V lost 4 bases, and 10 bases had no gene match. The CDR3 runs 17 residues. Per germline, CDR1 SGHTA and CDR2 FQGNSA. Written as DNA, the CDR3 is TGTGCCAGCAGCTCCCCGGGACTAGCGGGGCCGCGGGATACGCAGTATTTT. This translates into CASSSPGLAGPRDTQYF.

This clonotype has just a few counts. CDR3 sequence: CSARANRGEWSYNSPLHF. In nucleotides, the CDR3 is TGCAGTGCTAGGGCGAACAGGGGTGAATGGTCCTATAATTCACCCCTCCACTTT. The rearrangement uses TRBV20-1 and TRBJ1-6, with 7 bases lining up with TRBD1. The CDR3 length is 18 residues. Germline V gives CDR1 DFQATT, CDR2 SNEGSKA (reference sequence). V lost 3 bases and J lost 1; bases outside the gene matches: 12.

The genes are TRBV20-1 and TRBJ2-7; tentatively, D is TRBD2 (6 bases). Trimming took off 6 bases at V and 3 bases at J, with 24 bases between the two ends. This CDR3 has 16 residues. CDR1 and CDR2 (germline): DFQATT, SNEGSKA (reference sequence). The CDR3 sequence is CSAGPNLAGSDYEQYF. CDR3 DNA sequence: TGCAGTGCCGGGCCCAACTTGGCGGGATCCGACTACGAGCAGTACTTC.